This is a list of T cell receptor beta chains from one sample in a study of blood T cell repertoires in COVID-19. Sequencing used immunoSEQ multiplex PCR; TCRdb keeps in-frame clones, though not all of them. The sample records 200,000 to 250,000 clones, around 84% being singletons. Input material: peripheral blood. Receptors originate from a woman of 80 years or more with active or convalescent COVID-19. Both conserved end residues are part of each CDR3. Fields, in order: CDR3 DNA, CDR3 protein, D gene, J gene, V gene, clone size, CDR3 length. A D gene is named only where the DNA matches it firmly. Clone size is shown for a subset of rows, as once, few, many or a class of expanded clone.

DNA: TGTGCCAGCACCGCGGGAAGCGAAATGAACACTGAAGCTTTCTTT
CDR3: CASTAGSEMNTEAFF
D: NA
J: TRBJ1-1
V: TRBV4-2
size: NA
length: 15

DNA: TGCGCCAGCAGCGAAATGGGGACACCACAAAACACCATATATTTT
CDR3: CASSEMGTPQNTIYF
D: NA
J: TRBJ1-3
V: TRBV5-1
size: NA
length: 15

DNA: TGTGCCAGCAGCCCTAGGGGTAGCGGGAGGATCCAGTACTTC
CDR3: CASSPRGSGRIQYF
D: TRBD2
J: TRBJ2-5
V: TRBV6-2/TRBV6-3
size: once
length: 14

DNA: TGTGCCAGTAGTATGCGCAGGGGCGCGGGCTCCTACGAGCAGTACTTC
CDR3: CASSMRRGAGSYEQYF
D: NA
J: TRBJ2-7
V: TRBV19
size: NA
length: 16

DNA: TGTGCCAGCAGCTTAAGCGACAGGGGAGAGCAGTTCTTC
CDR3: CASSLSDRGEQFF
D: TRBD1
J: TRBJ2-1
V: TRBV7-9
size: NA
length: 13

DNA: TGTGCCATCAGGGCGACAGGGGGATCTAACTATGGCTACACCTTC
CDR3: CAIRATGGSNYGYTF
D: TRBD1
J: TRBJ1-2
V: TRBV10-3
size: once
length: 15

DNA: TGCGCCAGCAGCCAAGATAACACGGACACCTACAATGAGCAGTTCTTC
CDR3: CASSQDNTDTYNEQFF
D: NA
J: TRBJ2-1
V: TRBV4-1
size: few
length: 16

DNA: TGTGCCAGCAGCCCAGGTTACAGATCAAACTATGGCTACACCTTC
CDR3: CASSPGYRSNYGYTF
D: NA
J: TRBJ1-2
V: TRBV6-5
size: NA
length: 15

DNA: TGTGCCAGCAGCGCGTCCCGGGGACAGGCTAACTATGGCTACACCTTC
CDR3: CASSASRGQANYGYTF
D: TRBD1
J: TRBJ1-2
V: TRBV7-2
size: NA
length: 16

DNA: TGTGCCTGGAGTTATCGGGAAGCCGGGGAGCTGTTTTTT
CDR3: CAWSYREAGELFF
D: NA
J: TRBJ2-2
V: TRBV30
size: NA
length: 13

DNA: TGTGCCAGCAGTTCGAGAGAGGGCGCGAGGTACGAGCAGTACTTC
CDR3: CASSSREGARYEQYF
D: NA
J: TRBJ2-7
V: TRBV27
size: NA
length: 15

DNA: TGTGCCAGCTCACGGGACAGGGGGCCATGGGAGACCCAGTACTTC
CDR3: CASSRDRGPWETQYF
D: TRBD1
J: TRBJ2-5
V: TRBV18
size: NA
length: 15

DNA: TGCGCCAGCAGCTTGGAGACAGCGCCCTATGGCTACACCTTC
CDR3: CASSLETAPYGYTF
D: NA
J: TRBJ1-2
V: TRBV5-1
size: NA
length: 14

DNA: TGTGCCAGCAGCCAAGAAGGAGAGGGTCCCGATTGG
CDR3: CASSQEGEGPDW
D: NA
J: TRBJ1-3
V: TRBV4-2
size: NA
length: 12

DNA: TGTGCCAGCTCACCCCAGGGAAAGATGGGCGCCCACGAGCAGTACTTC
CDR3: CASSPQGKMGAHEQYF
D: NA
J: TRBJ2-7
V: TRBV18
size: once
length: 16

DNA: TGTGCCAGCAGTATCGAGCGACCCCTGGATACGCAGTATTTT
CDR3: CASSIERPLDTQYF
D: NA
J: TRBJ2-3
V: TRBV2
size: NA
length: 14

DNA: TGTGCCAGCAGCCCATCGGGGGGCTGGAACACCGGGGAGCTGTTTTTT
CDR3: CASSPSGGWNTGELFF
D: NA
J: TRBJ2-2
V: TRBV7-3
size: NA
length: 16

DNA: TGTGCCAGTAGTATGAGAGGAAAAGGGGACACCATATATTTT
CDR3: CASSMRGKGDTIYF
D: NA
J: TRBJ1-3
V: TRBV19
size: NA
length: 14

DNA: TGTGCCAGCAGCGCGGACAGGGCCCCTCGGATAGATACGCAGTATTTT
CDR3: CASSADRAPRIDTQYF
D: TRBD1
J: TRBJ2-3
V: TRBV7-9
size: NA
length: 16

DNA: TGTGCCAGCAGCCCCGGTATAGGGAGTGAAAAACTGTTTTTT
CDR3: CASSPGIGSEKLFF
D: NA
J: TRBJ1-4
V: TRBV3-1/TRBV3-2
size: NA
length: 14

DNA: TGTGCCAGCCGACCCTCGGACAGGGGCAATCAGCCCCAGCATTTT
CDR3: CASRPSDRGNQPQHF
D: TRBD1
J: TRBJ1-5
V: TRBV28
size: NA
length: 15

DNA: TGTGCCAGTAGTATCTCGGGACACCTATATCCCCTCCACTTT
CDR3: CASSISGHLYPLHF
D: NA
J: TRBJ1-6
V: TRBV19
size: NA
length: 14

DNA: TGTGCCAGCAGTTTTGGAATTTCGGGAAGCTATAATTCACCCCTCCACTTT
CDR3: CASSFGISGSYNSPLHF
D: NA
J: TRBJ1-6
V: TRBV27
size: NA
length: 17

DNA: TGTGCCAGCAGCTTAACGGACAGAGGTGAGCAGTTCTTC
CDR3: CASSLTDRGEQFF
D: NA
J: TRBJ2-1
V: TRBV7-3
size: few
length: 13

DNA: TGTGCCAGCAGTCTGCGACAGGTTGATCAGCCCCAGCATTTT
CDR3: CASSLRQVDQPQHF
D: NA
J: TRBJ1-5
V: TRBV7-6
size: NA
length: 14

DNA: TGTGCCAGCAGCAGGTTGGGGGGAACCGGGGAGCTGTTTTTT
CDR3: CASSRLGGTGELFF
D: NA
J: TRBJ2-2
V: TRBV7-3
size: NA
length: 14

DNA: TGTGCCAGCAGCCCCGCCAGGCCGAACTACGAGCAGTACTTC
CDR3: CASSPARPNYEQYF
D: NA
J: TRBJ2-7
V: TRBV7-9
size: NA
length: 14

DNA: TGTGCCTGGAGTGCGACAGGGCGGTACTATGGCTACACCTTC
CDR3: CAWSATGRYYGYTF
D: TRBD1
J: TRBJ1-2
V: TRBV30
size: NA
length: 14

DNA: TGTGCCAGCTCACCGAGGCGATTAAAACTAGCGGGAGAGGTCCACAATGAGCAGTTCTTC
CDR3: CASSPRRLKLAGEVHNEQFF
D: TRBD2
J: TRBJ2-1
V: TRBV18
size: NA
length: 20

DNA: TGTGCCAGCAGCTTAGCACAGGGGGCAATGGAGAGCACTGAAGCTTTCTTT
CDR3: CASSLAQGAMESTEAFF
D: TRBD1
J: TRBJ1-1
V: TRBV7-9
size: NA
length: 17